This T cell receptor beta chain derives from a study of blood T cell repertoires in COVID-19. TCRdb's copy holds only in-frame clones and misses some; the assay was immunoSEQ multiplex PCR. The repertoire holds tens of thousands of clones, with 70% to 90% as singletons. The V and J ends lost 4 bases and 4 bases respectively, with 23 bases between them. CDR3 length equals 17 residues. CDR1 is MNHEY, CDR2 SMNVEV, per germline (reference sequence). Specimen: peripheral blood. The TCR originated in a woman aged 70 to 79 with acute or convalescent COVID-19. V gene TRBV27 combines with J gene TRBJ2-7; possibly TRBD1 for D (6 bases). CDR3 residues: CASSSPALDRKKYEQYF. The CDR3 DNA reads TGTGCCAGCAGTTCCCCCGCCCTTGACAGGAAAAAGTACGAGCAGTACTTC.